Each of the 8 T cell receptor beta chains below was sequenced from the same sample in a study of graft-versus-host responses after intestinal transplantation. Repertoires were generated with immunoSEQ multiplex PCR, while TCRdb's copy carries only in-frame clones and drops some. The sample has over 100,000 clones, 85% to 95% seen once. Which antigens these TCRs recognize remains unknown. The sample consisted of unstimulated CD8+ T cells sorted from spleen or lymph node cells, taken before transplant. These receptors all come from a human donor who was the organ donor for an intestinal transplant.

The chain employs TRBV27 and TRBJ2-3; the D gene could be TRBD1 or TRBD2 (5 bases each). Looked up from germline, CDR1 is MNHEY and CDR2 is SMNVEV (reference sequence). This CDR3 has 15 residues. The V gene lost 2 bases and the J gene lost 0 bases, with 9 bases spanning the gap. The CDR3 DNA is TGTGCCAGCAGTTTACAGGGCGGGAGCACAGATACGCAGTATTTT. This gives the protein CASSLQGGSTDTQYF.

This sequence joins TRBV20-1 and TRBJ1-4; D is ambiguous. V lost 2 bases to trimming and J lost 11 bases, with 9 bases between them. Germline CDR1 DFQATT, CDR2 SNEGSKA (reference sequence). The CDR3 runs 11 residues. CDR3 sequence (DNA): TGCAGTGCTAGATCTGGGGAGAAACTGTTTTTT. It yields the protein CSARSGEKLFF.

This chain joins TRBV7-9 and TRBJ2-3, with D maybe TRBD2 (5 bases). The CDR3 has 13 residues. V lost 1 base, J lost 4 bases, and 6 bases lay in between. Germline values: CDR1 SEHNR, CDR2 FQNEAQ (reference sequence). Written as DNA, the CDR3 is TGTGCCAGCAGCTTAGGTAGCGCAGATACGCAGTATTTT. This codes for CASSLGSADTQYF.

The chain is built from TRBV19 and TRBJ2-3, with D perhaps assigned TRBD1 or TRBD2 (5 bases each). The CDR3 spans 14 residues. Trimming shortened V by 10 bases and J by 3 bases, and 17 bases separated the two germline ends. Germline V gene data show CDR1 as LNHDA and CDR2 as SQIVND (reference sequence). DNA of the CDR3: TGTGCCACTAGAGGGGTAATATTAACAGATACGCAGTATTTT. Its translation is CATRGVILTDTQYF.

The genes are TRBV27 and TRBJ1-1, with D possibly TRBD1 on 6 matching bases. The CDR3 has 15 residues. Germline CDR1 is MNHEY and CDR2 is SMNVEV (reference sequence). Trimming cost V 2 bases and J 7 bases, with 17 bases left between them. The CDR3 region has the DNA TGTGCCAGCAGTTTACGAGGGGGGGTGGGGGATGAAGCTTTCTTT. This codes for CASSLRGGVGDEAFF.

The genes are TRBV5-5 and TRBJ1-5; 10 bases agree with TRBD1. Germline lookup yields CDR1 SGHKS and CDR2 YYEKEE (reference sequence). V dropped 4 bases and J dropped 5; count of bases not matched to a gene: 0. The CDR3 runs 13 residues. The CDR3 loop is CASSGTGDQPQHF. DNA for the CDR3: TGTGCCAGCAGCGGGACAGGGGATCAGCCCCAGCATTTT.

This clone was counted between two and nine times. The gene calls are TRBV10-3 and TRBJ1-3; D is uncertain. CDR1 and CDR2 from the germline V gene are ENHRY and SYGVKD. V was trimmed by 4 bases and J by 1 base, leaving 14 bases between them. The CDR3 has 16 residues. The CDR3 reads CAISARRRRSGNTIYF. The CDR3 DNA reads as TGTGCCATCAGTGCACGGCGTCGTCGATCTGGAAACACCATATATTTT.

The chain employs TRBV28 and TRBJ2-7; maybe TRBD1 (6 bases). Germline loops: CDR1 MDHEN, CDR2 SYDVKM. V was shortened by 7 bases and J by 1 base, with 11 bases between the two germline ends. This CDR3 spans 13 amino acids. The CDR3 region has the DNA TGTGCCAGCAAGGACAGTGCATCCTACGAGCAGTACTTC. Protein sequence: CASKDSASYEQYF.